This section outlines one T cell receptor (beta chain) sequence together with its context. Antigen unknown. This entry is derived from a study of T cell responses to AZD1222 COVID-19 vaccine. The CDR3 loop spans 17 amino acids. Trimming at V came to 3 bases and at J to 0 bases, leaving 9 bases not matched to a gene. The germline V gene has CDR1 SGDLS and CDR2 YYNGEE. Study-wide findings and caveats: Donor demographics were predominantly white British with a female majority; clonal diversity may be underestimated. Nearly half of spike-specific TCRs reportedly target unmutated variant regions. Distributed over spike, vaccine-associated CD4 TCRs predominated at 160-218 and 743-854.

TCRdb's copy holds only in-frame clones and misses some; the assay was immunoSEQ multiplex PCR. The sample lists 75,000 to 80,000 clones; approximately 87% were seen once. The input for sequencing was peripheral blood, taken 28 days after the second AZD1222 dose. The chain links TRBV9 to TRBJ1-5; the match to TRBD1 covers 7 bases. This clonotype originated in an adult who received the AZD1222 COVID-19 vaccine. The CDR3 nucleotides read TGTGCCAGCAGCGCCTCGGACAGGCCGAATAGCAATCAGCCCCAGCATTTT. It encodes CASSASDRPNSNQPQHF.